The 22 T cell receptor beta chains in this list originate from one sample, sequenced in a study of cytomegalovirus exposure and HLA in healthy donors. PCR was performed using 60 Vbeta and 13 Jbeta primers. The protocol was immunoSEQ multiplex PCR, while the TCRdb copy is restricted to in-frame clones and leaves out a portion. The table shows under 200,000 clones, with about 75% occurring only once. Specimen: PBMCs. Every receptor here comes from a male donor in good health and CMV-seronegative.

The chain employs TRBV21-1 and TRBJ2-7; TRBD2 is taken as the D call from the table, unchecked against the DNA. TRBV21-1 is labeled a pseudogene. This CDR3 region has 18 residues. The CDR3 nucleotides are TGTGCCAGCAGCAAGACGACTAGCGGGGCCCCAAGCTCCTACGAGCAGTACTTC. Amino acid sequence: CASSKTTSGAPSSYEQYF.

This clone was counted only a few times. V gene TRBV29-1 combines with J gene TRBJ2-5; no definite D call. The CDR3 is 14 amino acids. CDR1 is SQVTM, CDR2 ANQGSEA, per germline. V was clipped by 7 bases and J by 0 bases, with 15 bases between them. The CDR3 region has the DNA TGCAGCGGAGCGTCCAGACCCGACCAAGAGACCCAGTACTTC. Protein sequence: CSGASRPDQETQYF.

The rearrangement links TRBV5-1 to TRBJ1-1; no definite D call. Between the trimmed V and J ends, which lost 2 bases and 1 base, there was a span of 9 bases. This CDR3 is 14 amino acids long. Germline V gene data show CDR1 as SGHRS and CDR2 as YFSETQ. CDR3 loop: CASSFGAGNTEAFF. The DNA of the CDR3 is TGCGCCAGCAGCTTTGGTGCAGGGAACACTGAAGCTTTCTTT.

This clone was counted between two and nine times. This chain uses TRBV2 with TRBJ2-6, with 8 bases that match TRBD1. V was pared by 7 bases and J by 0 bases, with 8 bases of the junction left unmatched. Germline assignment: CDR1 SNHLY and CDR2 FYNNEI. The CDR3 spans 17 residues. The CDR3 protein is CASTDRGPLSGANVLTF. CDR3 in DNA: TGTGCCAGCACAGACAGGGGCCCTCTCTCTGGGGCCAACGTCCTGACTTTC.

About this clone itself: A junction end diverges from the germline sequence, so it may reflect a read error. V gene TRBV7-9 combines with J gene TRBJ2-7, with 7 bases that match TRBD2. The CDR3 has 14 residues. Germline V gene lookup returns CDR1 SEHNR and CDR2 FQNEAQ (reference sequence). The CDR3 here is CASSLASGGYEQYF. The CDR3 nucleotides are TGTGCCAGCAGCCTAGCCTCGGGGGGCTACGAGCAGTACTTC.

This chain connects TRBV15 to TRBJ2-7, with D unclear. CDR3 length equals 15 residues. V dropped 0 bases and J dropped 0 bases, with 9 bases sitting between them. CDR1 is LNHNV, CDR2 YYDKDF, per germline (reference sequence). CDR3 nucleotide sequence: TGTGCCACCAGCAGAGATCGTCCCAGCTCCTACGAGCAGTACTTC. Translation: CATSRDRPSSYEQYF.

This clone was counted a few times. The chain has TRBV5-1 and TRBJ2-5; 9 bases line up with TRBD1. Germline V gives CDR1 SGHRS, CDR2 YFSETQ. The CDR3 is 15 amino acids. With 2 bases clipped from V and 2 bases from J, the junction kept 4 bases outside the gene matches. Here the CDR3 DNA reads TGCGCCAGCAGCTTTTCCGGGACAGGGCAAGAGACCCAGTACTTC. It yields the protein CASSFSGTGQETQYF.

J is TRBJ1-4 and V is TRBV5-8, with 9 bases aligning to TRBD1. This CDR3 has 16 residues. Germline V gene sequence: CDR1 SGHTS, CDR2 YDEGEE. Germline trimming cut 4 bases from V and 0 bases from J; bases unmatched to any gene: 4. The chain's CDR3 is CASSPGQGATNEKLFF. The DNA for the CDR3 is TGTGCCAGCAGCCCGGGACAGGGTGCAACTAATGAAAAACTGTTTTTT.

This sequence joins TRBV19 and TRBJ2-3, with 10 bases identical to TRBD2. Trimming at V came to 7 bases and at J to 4 bases, leaving 8 bases not matched to a gene. Germline V gene sequence: CDR1 LNHDA, CDR2 SQIVND (reference sequence). CDR3 length: 15 amino acids. CDR3 nucleotide sequence: TGTGCCAGTAAGATGACTAGCGGGTACTCAGATACGCAGTATTTT. It translates to CASKMTSGYSDTQYF.

The chain combines TRBV5-4 with TRBJ2-7, with 13 bases matching TRBD2. The germline CDR1 and CDR2 sequences are SGHNT and YYREEE (reference sequence). Trimming cost V 2 bases and J 5 bases; bases outside gene matches: 7. This CDR3 has 16 amino acids. CDR3 protein: CASSFLTSGGTNEQYF. CDR3 bases: TGTGCCAGCAGCTTCTTGACTAGCGGGGGGACGAACGAGCAGTACTTC.

This sequence joins TRBV2 and TRBJ2-3; 7 bases map to TRBD2. Germline loops: CDR1 SNHLY, CDR2 FYNNEI. V dropped 2 bases and J dropped 2; count of bases not matched to a gene: 4. The CDR3 loop spans 15 amino acids. The CDR3 sequence is CASSESAGPTDTQYF. In DNA form, the CDR3 reads TGTGCCAGCAGTGAATCAGCGGGACCCACAGATACGCAGTATTTT.

The chain joins TRBV4-2 to TRBJ1-1, with 8 bases identical to TRBD1. This CDR3 region has 14 residues. Germline V gene data show CDR1 as LGHNA and CDR2 as YNFKEQ. Trimming took 4 bases from V and 10 from J; bases not matched to a gene: 11. The CDR3 sequence is CASSRAGQGLGAFF. CDR3 sequence (DNA): TGTGCCAGCAGCCGAGCCGGACAGGGTCTCGGAGCTTTCTTT.

The rearrangement links TRBV5-1 to TRBJ2-1; 10 bases match TRBD2. This CDR3 is 15 amino acids long. Germline CDR1 SGHRS, CDR2 YFSETQ. V shed 2 bases, J shed 6 bases, and the junction held 5 bases outside the gene matches. The CDR3 sequence is CASSFSLAGANEQFF. Here the CDR3 DNA reads TGCGCCAGCAGCTTTAGTCTAGCGGGAGCCAATGAGCAGTTCTTC.

V is TRBV6-1 and J is TRBJ2-5, with 8 bases that match TRBD2. V was clipped by 5 bases and J by 1 base; unmatched bases: 6. CDR3 length equals 15 residues. CDR1 is MNHNS and CDR2 is SASEGT in the germline V gene. The CDR3 DNA is TGTGCCAGCAGTATGCCGCGGGGGGTCCAAGAGACCCAGTACTTC. As protein: CASSMPRGVQETQYF.

This clone has more than one count but fewer than ten. The V and J genes are TRBV4-1 and TRBJ1-2, with 10 bases fitting TRBD1. Germline V gene lookup returns CDR1 MGHRA and CDR2 YSYEKL. There are 14 residues in the CDR3. V lost 5 bases, J lost 7 bases, and 7 bases stayed unmatched. The CDR3, as DNA: TGCGCCAGCAGCGCGAGGGACAGGGGTACTGGCTACACCTTC. This codes for CASSARDRGTGYTF.

The chain recombines TRBV6-6 with TRBJ1-1, with TRBD1 as a possible D gene (6 bases). This CDR3 contains 14 residues. Trimming pared 0 bases from V and 4 bases from J, leaving 9 bases between. Germline CDR1 is MNHNY and CDR2 is SVGAGI (reference sequence). The CDR3 loop is CASSYSTGPTEAFF. The CDR3 DNA sequence: TGTGCCAGCAGTTACTCGACAGGACCCACTGAAGCTTTCTTT.

This chain connects TRBV7-8 to TRBJ1-4, with D possibly TRBD1 on 6 matching bases. The CDR3 length is 15 residues. V was shortened by 5 bases and J by 6 bases, with 16 bases between the two germline ends. In germline, CDR1 is SGHVS, CDR2 FQNEAQ. The CDR3: CASSPSWGRDEKLFF. CDR3 coding DNA: TGTGCCAGCAGCCCTAGCTGGGGGCGGGATGAAAAACTGTTTTTT.

The genes are TRBV5-4 and TRBJ2-2, with 9 bases lining up with TRBD1. Germline loops: CDR1 SGHNT, CDR2 YYREEE (reference sequence). There are 16 residues in the CDR3. J lost 3 bases, V lost 6 bases, and 9 bases had no gene match. CDR3 bases: TGTGCCAGCATCCCGACGGACAGGGGAGACACCGGGGAGCTGTTTTTT. Translated, it gives CASIPTDRGDTGELFF.

In DNA form, the CDR3 reads TGTGCCAGCAGTTCACAACAGGGCAATGGCTACACCTTC. It yields the protein CASSSQQGNGYTF. The chain links TRBV27 to TRBJ1-2; possible D gene TRBD1, 6 bases. Trimming cost V 4 bases and J 6 bases, with 12 bases left between them. CDR1 is MNHEY, CDR2 SMNVEV, per germline (reference sequence). The CDR3 totals 13 residues.

CDR3 in DNA: TGCGCCAGCAGCCAATTACGGGAGTCCGGTGAGCAGTTCTTC. This codes for CASSQLRESGEQFF. The chain combines TRBV4-3 with TRBJ2-1, with a tentative D call TRBD2 (6 bases). The CDR3 is made up of 14 amino acids. Trimming took 2 bases from V and 9 from J, leaving 14 bases between them. Germline assignment: CDR1 LGHNA and CDR2 YSLEER.

This chain links TRBV7-8 with TRBJ2-2; D is perhaps TRBD1 (5 bases). Germline assignment: CDR1 SGHVS and CDR2 FQNEAQ. The CDR3 covers 15 residues. V gave up 7 bases and J gave up 0 bases, with 12 bases separating them. The CDR3 DNA reads TGTGCCAGCACCTTTGGACATGCGAACACCGGGGAGCTGTTTTTT. This gives the protein CASTFGHANTGELFF.

J is TRBJ2-7 and V is TRBV6-6; TRBD1 agrees at 7 bases. Trimming removed 5 bases from V and 5 bases from J; junction bases left unmatched: 6. Germline CDR1 and CDR2: MNHNY and SVGAGI (reference sequence). This CDR3 spans 13 amino acids. The CDR3 loop is CASSPNDRDEQYF. Written as DNA, the CDR3 is TGTGCCAGCAGTCCTAACGACAGGGACGAGCAGTACTTC.